These 24 T cell receptor beta chains came from one sample sequenced in a study of T cells after yellow fever vaccination. MiXCR was run by TCRdb on the 5' RACE reads, yielding one entry per CDR3 protein. The table has 450,000 to 600,000 distinct CDR3 sequences, roughly a sixth seen once. Sequences were derived from PBMCs, sampled around 5 days after the first yellow fever vaccination. These receptors were obtained from a young man who received the YFV17D yellow fever vaccine.

This clonotype was recorded at least ten times. This chain joins TRBV7-8 and TRBJ2-3, with D maybe TRBD1 (7 bases). Germline V CDR1 and CDR2: SGHVS, FQNEAQ. V shed 4 bases and J shed 5 bases, with 22 bases lying between them. CDR3 length equals 17 residues. CDR3 protein: CASSSPAGTGVLDTQYF. The CDR3 DNA reads TGTGCCAGCAGCTCCCCCGCGGGAACAGGGGTTTTAGATACGCAGTATTTT. The complete variable domain, with remaining parts taken from reference TRBV7-8 and TRBJ2-3, reads GAGVSQSPRYKVAKRGQDVALRCDPISGHVSLFWYQQALGQGPEFLTYFQNEAQLDKSGLPSDRFFAERPEGSVSTLKIQRTQQEDSAVYLCASSSPAGTGVLDTQYFGPGTRLTVL.

The CDR3, as DNA: TGCGCCAGCAGCCAAGAAATGGGGCGGGGGGGCACAGATACGCAGTATTTT. Its protein product is CASSQEMGRGGTDTQYF. This rearrangement joins TRBV4-1 to TRBJ2-3; 8 bases agree with TRBD2. The CDR3 totals 17 residues. With 0 bases clipped from V and 1 base from J, the junction kept 6 bases outside the gene matches. Germline lookup yields CDR1 MGHRA and CDR2 YSYEKL.

The chain carries TRBV12-3 or TRBV12-4 and TRBJ2-1, with 7 bases fitting TRBD1. V lost 6 bases to trimming and J lost 11 bases; unmatched junction nucleotides: 19. This CDR3 region has 16 residues. The CDR3 spells CASSPPGTELYGQQFF. CDR3 DNA: TGTGCCAGCAGCCCACCCGGGACAGAGCTGTATGGTCAGCAGTTCTTC.

A few counts support this clonotype. The chain carries TRBV7-6 and TRBJ1-6, with 7 nucleotides matching TRBD1. This CDR3 contains 13 residues. Germline V gene data show CDR1 as SGHVS and CDR2 as FNYEAQ. Unmatched junction bases numbered 4, after V lost 6 bases and J lost 8 bases. The CDR3 DNA reads as TGTGCCAGCAGGTCCCAGGGGGATTCACCCCTCCACTTT. It translates to CASRSQGDSPLHF.

A few counts support this clonotype. The chain uses TRBV7-2 and TRBJ2-7, with no clear D. The CDR3 is 14 amino acids. Germline CDR1 and CDR2: SGHTA and FQGNSA. The ends were cut back, 0 bases at V and 3 bases at J, with 9 bases in the middle. The CDR3 DNA follows: TGTGCCAGCAGCTTAGCCCCGACGGTCTACGAGCAGTACTTC. As protein: CASSLAPTVYEQYF.

This chain connects TRBV7-3 to TRBJ2-2, with 9 bases fitting TRBD2. Germline V gene lookup returns CDR1 SGHTA and CDR2 FQGTGA. The CDR3 is 16 amino acids. Trimming took 1 base from V and 6 from J; bases not matched to a gene: 6. In DNA, the CDR3 is TGTGCCAGCAGCTTAAGAACTCAGCGGGGGGCCGGGGAGCTGTTTTTT. This encodes CASSLRTQRGAGELFF.

There are a few counts of this clonotype. The chain couples TRBV5-1 to TRBJ2-7, with 11 bases aligning to TRBD1. The CDR3 length is 16 residues. Trimming at V came to 5 bases and at J to 4 bases, leaving 11 bases not matched to a gene. Per germline, CDR1 SGHRS and CDR2 YFSETQ. The CDR3 coding sequence is TGCGCCAGCAGGGACAGGGGGCTACTCTCCGCGTACGAGCAGTACTTC. Translating gives CASRDRGLLSAYEQYF.

This clonotype was observed a few times. The rearrangement uses TRBV6-1 and TRBJ1-6; D uncertain. The CDR3 extends over 13 amino acids. V lost 9 bases to trimming and J lost 0 bases, with 6 bases between them. The germline gives CDR1 MNHNS, CDR2 SASEGT. CDR3 sequence (DNA): TGTGCCAGTCGTATCTCCTATAATTCACCCCTCCACTTT. This sequence encodes CASRISYNSPLHF.

This chain uses TRBV11-2 with TRBJ2-7; D ambiguous. Trimming cost V 2 bases and J 5 bases, with 10 bases left between them. From germline, CDR1 is SGHAT and CDR2 FQNNGV. The CDR3 loop spans 13 amino acids. CDR3 residues: CASSLPPQDEQYF. The CDR3 region has the DNA TGTGCCAGCAGCTTACCCCCCCAGGACGAGCAGTACTTC.

This clonotype was found a few times. This rearrangement joins TRBV5-1 to TRBJ2-7; TRBD2 matches at 12 bases. Germline V lookup: CDR1 SGHRS, CDR2 YFSETQ. The CDR3 is 15 amino acids. Unmatched junction bases numbered 4, after V lost 2 bases and J lost 4 bases. CDR3 bases: TGCGCCAGCAGCTTCACTAGCGGGGGGATATACGAGCAGTACTTC. Translating gives CASSFTSGGIYEQYF.

This clonotype was detected a few times. CDR3: CASSPRDQAKNIQYF. In nucleotides, the CDR3 is TGTGCCAGCAGTCCAAGGGACCAAGCCAAAAACATTCAGTACTTC. The V and J genes are TRBV12-3 or TRBV12-4 and TRBJ2-4; D is tentatively TRBD1 or TRBD2 (5 bases each). CDR3 length: 15 amino acids. The germline V and J ends were trimmed by 5 bases and 0 bases, with 11 bases remaining between them.

The J gene is TRBJ1-3, the V gene TRBV27, with TRBD1 matching over 7 bases. After removal of 6 bases from V and 9 bases from J, the junction contained 17 bases not matched to a gene. CDR3 size: 16 residues. Germline CDR1 and CDR2: MNHEY and SMNVEV (reference sequence). The CDR3 is CASSPKPAGGQGTIYF. The CDR3 coding sequence is TGTGCCAGCAGCCCAAAACCGGCAGGGGGGCAGGGCACCATATATTTT.

This clonotype has more than one count but fewer than ten. The chain employs TRBV20-1 and TRBJ1-5; 7 bases line up with TRBD1. The CDR3 is 15 amino acids. V trimming: 1 base; J trimming: 5 bases; junction bases outside the gene matches: 8. Germline CDR1 is DFQATT and CDR2 is SNEGSKA (reference sequence). The CDR3 sequence: CSARVNRGGDQPQHF. The CDR3 bases are TGCAGTGCTAGAGTTAACAGGGGTGGGGATCAGCCCCAGCATTTT.

This clonotype turned up a few times. The chain is built from TRBV4-1 and TRBJ2-7, with D possibly TRBD2 on 5 matching bases. The ends were cut back, 1 base at V and 7 bases at J, with 14 bases in the middle. Germline CDR1 and CDR2: MGHRA and YSYEKL. The CDR3 loop spans 14 amino acids. CDR3 loop: CASSQVVPGKEQYF. The CDR3 nucleotides are TGCGCCAGCAGCCAAGTGGTCCCGGGAAAAGAGCAGTACTTC.

The chain employs TRBV29-1 and TRBJ2-3; D remains unclear. This CDR3 has 13 residues. Trimming stripped 4 bases from V and 4 bases from J, with 12 bases between. Germline lookup yields CDR1 SQVTM and CDR2 ANQGSEA. The DNA of the CDR3 is TGCAGCGTTGGGGCGGCTTTGGCAGATACGCAGTATTTT. Protein: CSVGAALADTQYF.

The chain links TRBV6-5 to TRBJ2-7; possibly TRBD2 for D (6 bases). Trimming cost V 0 bases and J 3 bases, with 6 bases left between them. Germline V gives CDR1 MNHEY, CDR2 SVGAGI. The CDR3 spans 13 residues. In DNA form, the CDR3 reads TGTGCCAGCAGTTACTCGGAGGGCTACGAGCAGTACGTC. Amino acid sequence: CASSYSEGYEQYV.

This rearrangement joins TRBV20-1 to TRBJ2-7; 11 bases fit TRBD1. The CDR3 contains 14 residues. V lost 6 bases to trimming and J lost 7 bases; unmatched junction nucleotides: 11. Germline CDR1 and CDR2: DFQATT and SNEGSKA (reference sequence). CDR3 residues: CSAHRGQGAGEQYF. As DNA, the CDR3 is TGCAGTGCCCATCGCGGACAGGGGGCGGGAGAGCAGTACTTC.

This clonotype has a handful of counts. The chain carries TRBV6-1 and TRBJ2-7; 9 bases match TRBD1. Trimming at V came to 5 bases and at J to 2 bases, leaving 7 bases not matched to a gene. CDR3 length: 15 amino acids. CDR1 and CDR2 (germline): MNHNS, SASEGT. Here the CDR3 reads CASSPGQGLTYEQYV. For the CDR3, the DNA is TGTGCCAGCAGTCCGGGACAGGGACTAACCTACGAGCAGTACGTC.

This clonotype was seen repeatedly, ten times or more. The chain uses TRBV10-3 and TRBJ1-1; 7 bases fit TRBD1. Per germline, CDR1 ENHRY and CDR2 SYGVKD. This CDR3 has 13 amino acids. V dropped 7 bases and J dropped 2; count of bases not matched to a gene: 4. For the CDR3, the DNA is TGTGCCATCACGGGACAGATCAACACTGAAGCTTTCTTT. As protein: CAITGQINTEAFF.

CDR3: CASSLTGTGLTDTQYF. The CDR3 DNA reads as TGTGCCAGCAGCTTAACCGGGACTGGCCTAACAGATACGCAGTATTTT. The V and J genes are TRBV7-8 and TRBJ2-3; weak D call: TRBD2 (6 bases). CDR1 and CDR2 from the germline V gene are SGHVS and FQNEAQ. This CDR3 has 16 residues. The V and J ends lost 2 bases and 3 bases respectively, with 15 bases between them.

This chain links TRBV7-2 with TRBJ2-5; D not resolved. This CDR3 is built from 13 residues. Germline CDR1 reads SGHTA; CDR2 reads FQGNSA. The ends were cut back, 2 bases at V and 4 bases at J, with 8 bases in the middle. CDR3 nucleotide sequence: TGTGCCAGCAGCTTAATTCATGCAGAGACCCAGTACTTC. Translation: CASSLIHAETQYF.

This sequence joins TRBV12-3 or TRBV12-4 and TRBJ1-3; no firm D call. Trimming stripped 8 bases from V and 3 bases from J, with 17 bases between. The CDR3 spans 15 residues. The chain's CDR3 is CASLGGHLGGNTIYF. The CDR3 nucleotides are TGTGCCAGCTTGGGTGGGCACCTTGGTGGAAACACCATATATTTT.

The V call is TRBV20-1, the J call TRBJ2-5; a weak D match, TRBD1 (6 bases). CDR3 length equals 12 residues. V lost 6 bases, J lost 5 bases, and 13 bases lay in between. Germline assignment: CDR1 DFQATT and CDR2 SNEGSKA (reference sequence). The DNA of the CDR3 is TGCAGTGCCAACAGGGTGGGGGAGACCCAGTACTTC. Translating gives CSANRVGETQYF.

This clonotype was observed a handful of times. The chain recombines TRBV20-1 with TRBJ1-5; D is perhaps TRBD1 (6 bases). Germline V lookup: CDR1 DFQATT, CDR2 SNEGSKA (reference sequence). The V and J ends lost 1 base and 6 bases respectively, with 13 bases between them. This CDR3 spans 14 amino acids. CDR3 protein: CSARGQVDRQPQHF. The CDR3 bases are TGCAGTGCTAGAGGACAGGTCGACCGTCAGCCCCAGCATTTT.